The clone carrying this T cell receptor (beta chain) was observed many times. The antigen remains unidentified. Molecular barcoded adaptors covering alpha/delta and beta/gamma chains were used on about 390 ng RNA. TCRdb fed the reads into MiXCR, producing one record per CDR3 protein. The table records about 90,000 distinct CDR3 sequences, about 12% of them present only once. These data belong to a study of read filtering for tumor transcriptome and immune sequencing. Study-wide context: By R-ISS, stages I, II and III held 8, 16 and 7 patients. TCR-mapped reads were about 4 to 11 million with IR-seq versus about 75 to 1,400 with RNA-seq. Study-wide results and caveats: Even smaller IR-seq throughput identified most shared clonotypes. In IR-seq, single-read clonotypes were 70% to 85% of clonotypes but 3.5% to 4% of reads.

The receptor comes from a donor at least 40 years old with multiple myeloma. Sequences were obtained from a population of CD138-negative cells sorted from bone marrow.

CDR3 nucleotides: TGCGCCAGCAGCCTGGACAGGGCGGTTGAGCAGTTCTTC. Its translation: CASSLDRAVEQFF. The chain couples TRBV5-1 to TRBJ2-1; 8 bases fit TRBD1. This CDR3 is 13 amino acids long. Losses at the gene ends were 4 bases for V and 9 bases for J; bases not matched to a gene: 6. Germline CDR1 and CDR2: SGHRS and YFSETQ.